These T cell receptor beta chains were read from a single sample in a study of untreated major depressive disorder. Produced via immunoSEQ multiplex PCR; TCRdb's table is partial and in-frame only. The repertoire has tens of thousands of clones, around 93% of them found once; the top ten carry around 0.3%. The material sequenced was CD4+ T cells from PBMCs. The receptors come from a man younger than 45 in good health. Both conserved end residues are part of each CDR3. The D gene is left open where the match is weak. Size tells how often a clone was seen (once, few, many) or the class of an expanded clone, and some rows leave it out.

J	D	V	size	DNA	CDR3
TRBJ1-1	-	TRBV29-1	-	TGCAGCGTTGCGGGGGACACTGAAGCTTTCTTT	CSVAGDTEAFF
TRBJ2-5	-	TRBV19	-	TGTGCCAGTAGTATCAACAGGGAATCGACCCAGTACTTC	CASSINRESTQYF
TRBJ2-7	TRBD1	TRBV5-4	few	TGTGCCAGCAGCTCCACAGGGGGAGTCCTCCACGAGCAGTACTTC	CASSSTGGVLHEQYF
TRBJ2-5	-	TRBV27	-	TGTGCCAGCAGTTTGGGGGGCCGGGAGACCCAGTACTTC	CASSLGGRETQYF
TRBJ1-1	-	TRBV6-5	once	TGTGCCAGCAGGACCCGAGGGAGGAACACTGAAGCTTTCTTT	CASRTRGRNTEAFF
TRBJ2-7	TRBD1	TRBV27	-	TGTGCCAGCAGGGTTAAAATGGGGACAGGGGGTGAAGAGCAGTACTTC	CASRVKMGTGGEEQYF
TRBJ1-1	TRBD1	TRBV5-1	-	TGCGCCAGCAGCCCGGGACAGGGTGCTGAAGCTTTCTTT	CASSPGQGAEAFF
TRBJ1-5	-	TRBV7-8	-	TGTGCCAGCAGCTTAGAGCCAGGGCGTCAGCCCCAGCATTTT	CASSLEPGRQPQHF
TRBJ1-2	TRBD1	TRBV6-1	-	TGTGCCAGCAGGGTGGGGACAGACTATGGCTACACCTTC	CASRVGTDYGYTF
TRBJ1-4	-	TRBV29-1	once	TGCAGCGTTGCTAATGGTCGCAGGGGAGGGCTCATTTTT	CSVANGRRGGLIF
TRBJ2-1	-	TRBV20-1	once	TGCAGTGCTAGACTGTATGAGCAGTTCTTC	CSARLYEQFF
TRBJ1-2	TRBD1	TRBV29-1	-	TGCAGCGCCGGGACAGAATTTAACTATGGCTACACCTTC	CSAGTEFNYGYTF
TRBJ1-1	-	TRBV12-5	-	TGTGCTAGTGGTACAAACCCGGGGAAGAACACTGAAGCTTTCTTT	CASGTNPGKNTEAFF
TRBJ2-1	TRBD2	TRBV4-2	-	TGTGCCAGCAGCGTGGACATGAGACTAGCGGACAATGAGCAGTTCTTC	CASSVDMRLADNEQFF
TRBJ2-3	-	TRBV11-1	-	TGTGCCAGCAGCTACCCAGGGTGGGCAAAAACTACAGATACGCAGTATTTT	CASSYPGWAKTTDTQYF
TRBJ1-2	TRBD1	TRBV7-2	-	TGTGCCAGCAGCCGGGGACAGGGATATGGCTACACCTTC	CASSRGQGYGYTF
TRBJ2-2	-	TRBV6-6	-	TGTGCCAGCAGACACAACGAGGGGGAGCTGTTTTTT	CASRHNEGELFF
TRBJ2-7	-	TRBV28	-	TGTGCCAGCAGGGGCGAGGGCTACGAGCAGTACTTC	CASRGEGYEQYF
TRBJ2-7	TRBD1	TRBV11-2	once	TGTGCCAGCAGCTCCCTCTGGGACAGGGGCTCCTACGAGCAGTACTTC	CASSSLWDRGSYEQYF
TRBJ1-1	TRBD1	TRBV2	-	TGTGCCAGCAGTGAAGCTCGTCAGGGGGCTAGGTTAGGAGCTTTCTTT	CASSEARQGARLGAFF
TRBJ2-1	TRBD2	TRBV5-6	-	TGTGCCAGCAGCACCCCTTGGGTAAACTTAGCGGGAGTGGGCAATGAGCAGTTCTTC	CASSTPWVNLAGVGNEQFF
TRBJ1-1	TRBD1	TRBV2	-	TGTGCCAGCAGCGCCCTGACGGACAGGGGGGTCACTGAAGCTTTCTTT	CASSALTDRGVTEAFF